This T cell receptor (beta chain) emerged from a study of CD8+ T cells in alopecia areata. Study details: Treatment comprised oral tofacitinib, 5 to 10 mg twice daily, in treated patients. Whole-study results and caveats: Higher clonality was seen in lesional scalp than in normal scalp, especially in alopecia totalis/universalis.

This clone came up a few times. Its antigen remains unknown. Per the germline V gene, CDR1 is LNHDA and CDR2 is SQIVND (reference sequence). This CDR3 has 14 amino acids. V lost 6 bases and J lost 4; bases outside the gene matches: 7. Isolated RNA was reverse transcribed into cDNA used as the sequencing template. The method was immunoSEQ multiplex PCR; TCRdb's version includes in-frame clones alone and lacks a portion of them. The sample has about 160,000 clones, around 47% seen once. The V and J genes are TRBV19 and TRBJ1-2, with TRBD1 matching over 8 bases. The receptor's source is a human donor with alopecia areata. The specimen sequenced was CD4+ T cells sorted from blood. CDR3 sequence reads: CASRPGQVGYGYTF. In nucleotides, the CDR3 is TGTGCCAGTAGACCGGGACAGGTGGGCTATGGCTACACCTTC.